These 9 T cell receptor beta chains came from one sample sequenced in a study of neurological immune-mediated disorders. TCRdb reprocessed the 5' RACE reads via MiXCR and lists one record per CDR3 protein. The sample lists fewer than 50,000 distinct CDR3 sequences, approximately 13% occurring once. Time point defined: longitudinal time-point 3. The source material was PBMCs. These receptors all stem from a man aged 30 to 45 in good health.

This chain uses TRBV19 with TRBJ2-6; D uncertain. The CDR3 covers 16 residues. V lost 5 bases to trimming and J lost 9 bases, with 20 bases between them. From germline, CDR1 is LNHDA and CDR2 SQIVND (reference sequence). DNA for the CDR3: TGTGCCAGTAGTTCCCTGTGGCAGAACGTGGACAACGTCCTGACTTTC. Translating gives CASSSLWQNVDNVLTF.

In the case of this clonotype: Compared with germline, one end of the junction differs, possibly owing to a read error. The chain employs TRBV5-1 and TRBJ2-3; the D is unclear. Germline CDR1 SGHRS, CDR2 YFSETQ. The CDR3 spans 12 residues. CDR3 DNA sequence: TGCACCAGCAGCATGAACCAGGATACGCAGTATTTT. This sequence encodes CTSSMNQDTQYF.

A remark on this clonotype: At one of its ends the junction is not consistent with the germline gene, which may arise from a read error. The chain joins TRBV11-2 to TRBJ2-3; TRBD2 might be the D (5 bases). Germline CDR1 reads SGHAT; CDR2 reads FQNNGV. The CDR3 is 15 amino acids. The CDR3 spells CTSSLLERRSDTQYF. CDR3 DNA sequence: TGTACCAGCAGCTTACTTGAGCGGAGGTCAGATACGCAGTATTTT.

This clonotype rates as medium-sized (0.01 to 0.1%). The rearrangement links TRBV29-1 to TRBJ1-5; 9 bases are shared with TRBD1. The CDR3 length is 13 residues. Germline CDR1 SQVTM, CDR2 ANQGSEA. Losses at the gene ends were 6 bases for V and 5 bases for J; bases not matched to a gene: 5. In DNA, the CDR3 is TGCAGCGTCGTACAGGGGGCGGATCAGCCCCAGCATTTT. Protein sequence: CSVVQGADQPQHF.

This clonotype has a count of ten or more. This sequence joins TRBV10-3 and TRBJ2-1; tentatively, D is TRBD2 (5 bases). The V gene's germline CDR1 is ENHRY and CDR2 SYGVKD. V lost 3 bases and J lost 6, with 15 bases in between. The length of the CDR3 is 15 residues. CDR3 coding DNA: TGTGCCATCAGTGATCTTGACCGAGGGTCCAATGAGCAGTTCTTC. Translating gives CAISDLDRGSNEQFF.

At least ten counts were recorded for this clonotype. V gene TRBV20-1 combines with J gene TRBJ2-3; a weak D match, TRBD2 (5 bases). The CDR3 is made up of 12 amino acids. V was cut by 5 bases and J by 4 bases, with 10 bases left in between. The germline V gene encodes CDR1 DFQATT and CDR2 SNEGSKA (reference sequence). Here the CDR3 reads CSAEDSPDTQYF. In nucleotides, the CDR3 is TGCAGTGCTGAGGACTCGCCAGATACGCAGTATTTT.

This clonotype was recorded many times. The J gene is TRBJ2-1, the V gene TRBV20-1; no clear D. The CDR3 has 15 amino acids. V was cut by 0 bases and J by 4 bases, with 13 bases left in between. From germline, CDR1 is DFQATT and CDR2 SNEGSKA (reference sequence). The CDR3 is CSARDLASKYNEQFF. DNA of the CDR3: TGCAGTGCTAGAGATCTGGCTAGTAAGTACAATGAGCAGTTCTTC.

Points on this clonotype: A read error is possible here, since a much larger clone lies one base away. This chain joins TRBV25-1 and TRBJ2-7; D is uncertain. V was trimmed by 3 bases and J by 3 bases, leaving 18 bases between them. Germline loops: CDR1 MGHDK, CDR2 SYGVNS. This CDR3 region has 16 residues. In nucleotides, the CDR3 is TGTGCCAGCAGTGATCAGGTTTCGCAAGGAAACTACGAGCAGTACTTC. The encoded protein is CASSDQVSQGNYEQYF.

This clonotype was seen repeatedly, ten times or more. The CDR3 here is CASRRRTDYEQYF. The CDR3 DNA sequence: TGTGCCAGCAGACGGAGAACCGACTACGAGCAGTACTTC. This rearrangement joins TRBV28 to TRBJ2-7; no clear D. Germline V lookup: CDR1 MDHEN, CDR2 SYDVKM. The CDR3 contains 13 residues. Trimming left V 6 bases short and J 3 bases short, with 12 bases between.